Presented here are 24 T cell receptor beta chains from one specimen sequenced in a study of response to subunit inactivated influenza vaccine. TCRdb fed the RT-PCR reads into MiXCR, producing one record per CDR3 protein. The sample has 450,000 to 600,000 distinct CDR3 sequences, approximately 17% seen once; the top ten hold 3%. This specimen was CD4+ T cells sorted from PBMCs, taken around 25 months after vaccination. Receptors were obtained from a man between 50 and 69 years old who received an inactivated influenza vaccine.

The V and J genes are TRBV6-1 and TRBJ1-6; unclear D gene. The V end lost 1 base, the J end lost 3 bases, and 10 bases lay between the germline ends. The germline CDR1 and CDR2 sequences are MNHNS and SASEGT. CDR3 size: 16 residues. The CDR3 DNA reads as TGTGCCAGCAGTGAAGTCCCGTCTGGCTATAATTCACCCCTCCACTTT. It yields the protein CASSEVPSGYNSPLHF.

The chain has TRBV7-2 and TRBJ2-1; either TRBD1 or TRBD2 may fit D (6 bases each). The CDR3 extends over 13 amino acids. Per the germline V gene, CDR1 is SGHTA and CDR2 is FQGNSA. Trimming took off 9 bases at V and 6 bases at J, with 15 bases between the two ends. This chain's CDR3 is CASKYGGGNEQFF. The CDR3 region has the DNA TGTGCCAGTAAGTACGGGGGCGGCAATGAGCAGTTCTTC. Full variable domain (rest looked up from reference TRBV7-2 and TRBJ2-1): GAGVSQSPSNKVTEKGKDVELRCDPISGHTALYWYRQSLGQGLEFLIYFQGNSAPDKSGLPSDRFSAERTGGSVSTLTIQRTQQEDSAVYLCASKYGGGNEQFFGPGTRLTVL.

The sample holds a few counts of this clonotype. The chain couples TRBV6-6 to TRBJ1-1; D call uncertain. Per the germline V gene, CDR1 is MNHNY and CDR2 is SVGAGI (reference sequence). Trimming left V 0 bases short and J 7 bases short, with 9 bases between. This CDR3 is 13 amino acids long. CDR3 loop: CASSYSPNYEAFF. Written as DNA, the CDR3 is TGTGCCAGCAGTTACTCACCTAACTATGAAGCTTTCTTT.

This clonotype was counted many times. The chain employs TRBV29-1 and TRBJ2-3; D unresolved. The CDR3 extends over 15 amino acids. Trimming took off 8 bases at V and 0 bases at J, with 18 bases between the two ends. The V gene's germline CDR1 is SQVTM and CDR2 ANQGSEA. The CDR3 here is CSHSRTSSSTDTQYF. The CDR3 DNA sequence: TGCAGCCACTCCCGGACGTCTTCTAGCACAGATACGCAGTATTTT.

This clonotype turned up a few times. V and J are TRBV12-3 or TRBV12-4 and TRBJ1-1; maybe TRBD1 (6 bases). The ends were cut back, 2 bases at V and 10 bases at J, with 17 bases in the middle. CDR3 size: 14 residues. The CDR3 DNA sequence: TGTGCCAGCAGTTTAATGGGGGCCCCGACCGGAGCTTTCTTT. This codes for CASSLMGAPTGAFF.

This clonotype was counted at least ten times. CDR3 sequence (DNA): TGTGCCAGCACGCGTGGTCCAGGGTCCTACGAGCAGTACTTC. Translating gives CASTRGPGSYEQYF. The chain employs TRBV27 and TRBJ2-7; D is possibly TRBD1 (5 bases). Germline CDR1 reads MNHEY; CDR2 reads SMNVEV (reference sequence). V lost 7 bases to trimming and J lost 1 base, with 14 bases between them. This CDR3 has 14 residues.

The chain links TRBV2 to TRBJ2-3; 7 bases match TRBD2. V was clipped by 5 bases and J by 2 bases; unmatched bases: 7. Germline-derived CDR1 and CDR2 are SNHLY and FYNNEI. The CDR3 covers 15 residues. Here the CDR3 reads CASSSRGGNTDTQYF. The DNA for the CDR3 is TGTGCCAGCAGTTCCCGCGGGGGAAACACAGATACGCAGTATTTT.

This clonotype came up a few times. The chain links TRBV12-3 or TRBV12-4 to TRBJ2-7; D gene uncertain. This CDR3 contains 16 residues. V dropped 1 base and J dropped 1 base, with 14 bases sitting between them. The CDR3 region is CASSLESGLGSYEQYF. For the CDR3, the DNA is TGTGCCAGCAGTTTAGAGTCCGGGTTGGGTTCCTACGAGCAGTACTTC.

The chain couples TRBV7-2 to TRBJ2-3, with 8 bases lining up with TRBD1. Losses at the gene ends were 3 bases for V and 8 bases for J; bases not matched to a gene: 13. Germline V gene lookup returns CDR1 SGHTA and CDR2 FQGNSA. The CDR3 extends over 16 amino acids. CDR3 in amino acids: CASSFPTGQGGGTQYF. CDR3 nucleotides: TGTGCCAGCAGCTTTCCAACCGGACAGGGCGGAGGTACGCAGTATTTT.

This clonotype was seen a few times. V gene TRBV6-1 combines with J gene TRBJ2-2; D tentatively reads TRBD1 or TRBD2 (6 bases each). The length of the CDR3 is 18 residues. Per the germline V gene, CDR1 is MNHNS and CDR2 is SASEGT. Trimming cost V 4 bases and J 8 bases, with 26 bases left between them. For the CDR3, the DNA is TGTGCCAGCAGTGGGGCCCAGCTCTGGGGGGCTCCGGCGGGGGAGCTGTTTTTT. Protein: CASSGAQLWGAPAGELFF.

As DNA, the CDR3 is TGTGCCAGCAGCGTAGGCCGAGCGGGGGAATCCTACGAGCAGTACTTC. Translated, it gives CASSVGRAGESYEQYF. The chain is built from TRBV9 and TRBJ2-7, with 8 bases lining up with TRBD2. Unmatched junction bases numbered 6, after V lost 0 bases and J lost 1 base. Germline CDR1 SGDLS, CDR2 YYNGEE. The CDR3 length is 16 residues.

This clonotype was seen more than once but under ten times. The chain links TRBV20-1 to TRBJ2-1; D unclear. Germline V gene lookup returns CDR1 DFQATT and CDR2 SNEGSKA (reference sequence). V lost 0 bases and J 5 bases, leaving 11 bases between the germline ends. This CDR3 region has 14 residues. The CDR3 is CSARDWSRNNEQFF. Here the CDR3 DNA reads TGCAGTGCTAGAGATTGGTCCAGAAACAATGAGCAGTTCTTC.

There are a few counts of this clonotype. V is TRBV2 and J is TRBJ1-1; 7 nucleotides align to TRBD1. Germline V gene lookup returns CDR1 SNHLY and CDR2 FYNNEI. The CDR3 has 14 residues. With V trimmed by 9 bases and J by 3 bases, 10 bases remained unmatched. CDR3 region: CASLSTGTDTEAFF. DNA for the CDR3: TGTGCCAGTCTCTCGACAGGGACGGACACTGAAGCTTTCTTT.

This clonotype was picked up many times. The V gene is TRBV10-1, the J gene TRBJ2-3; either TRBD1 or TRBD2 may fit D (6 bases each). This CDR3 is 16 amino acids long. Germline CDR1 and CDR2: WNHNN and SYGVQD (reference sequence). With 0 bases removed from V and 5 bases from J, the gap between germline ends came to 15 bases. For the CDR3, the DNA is TGCGCCAGCAGTGAGTCTCGGAGGGGGTATAGAGATACGCAGTATTTT. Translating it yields CASSESRRGYRDTQYF.

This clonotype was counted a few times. CDR3 residues: CASSPGDKMNTEAFF. Here the CDR3 DNA reads TGTGCCAGCAGCCCGGGGGACAAAATGAACACTGAAGCTTTCTTT. V gene TRBV7-9 combines with J gene TRBJ1-1, with D tentatively TRBD1 (6 bases). Germline loops: CDR1 SEHNR, CDR2 FQNEAQ (reference sequence). Trimming left V 5 bases short and J 0 bases short, with 13 bases between. The length of the CDR3 is 15 residues.

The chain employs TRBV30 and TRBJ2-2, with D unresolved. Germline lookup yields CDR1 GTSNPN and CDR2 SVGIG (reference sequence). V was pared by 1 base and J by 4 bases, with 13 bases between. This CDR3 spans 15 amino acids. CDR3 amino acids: CAWSGGSGFTGELFF. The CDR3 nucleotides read TGTGCCTGGAGTGGTGGCTCGGGTTTCACCGGGGAGCTGTTTTTT.

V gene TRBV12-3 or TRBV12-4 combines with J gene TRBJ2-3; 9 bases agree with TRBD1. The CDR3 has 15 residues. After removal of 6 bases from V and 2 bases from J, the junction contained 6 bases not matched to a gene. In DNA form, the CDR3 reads TGTGCCAGCAGGCGGACAGGGGCCCTCACAGATACGCAGTATTTT. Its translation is CASRRTGALTDTQYF.

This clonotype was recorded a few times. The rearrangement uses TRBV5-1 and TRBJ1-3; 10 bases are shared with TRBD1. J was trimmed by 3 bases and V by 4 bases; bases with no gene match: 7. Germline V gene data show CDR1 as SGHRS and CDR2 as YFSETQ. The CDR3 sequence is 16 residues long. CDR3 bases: TGCGCCAGCAGCGAGACAGGGGGCGCGTTTGGAAACACCATATATTTT. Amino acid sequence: CASSETGGAFGNTIYF.

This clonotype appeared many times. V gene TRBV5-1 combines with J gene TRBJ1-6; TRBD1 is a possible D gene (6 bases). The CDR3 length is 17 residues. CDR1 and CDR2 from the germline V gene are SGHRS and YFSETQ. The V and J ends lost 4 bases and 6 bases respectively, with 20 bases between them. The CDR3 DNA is TGCGCCAGCAGCCCCCGGACGTCAGGGGTTCTTAATTCACCCCTCCACTTT. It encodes CASSPRTSGVLNSPLHF.

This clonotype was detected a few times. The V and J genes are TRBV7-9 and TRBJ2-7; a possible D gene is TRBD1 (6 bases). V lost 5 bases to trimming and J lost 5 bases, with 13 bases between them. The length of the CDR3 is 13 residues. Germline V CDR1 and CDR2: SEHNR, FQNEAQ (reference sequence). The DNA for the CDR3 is TGTGCCAGCAGCCCCACGCAGGGGAACGAGCAGTACTTC. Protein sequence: CASSPTQGNEQYF. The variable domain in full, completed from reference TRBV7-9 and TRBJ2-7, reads DTGVSQNPRHKITKRGQNVTFRCDPISEHNRLYWYRQTLGQGPEFLTYFQNEAQLEKSRLLSDRFSAERPKGSFSTLEIQRTEQGDSAMYLCASSPTQGNEQYFGPGTRLTVT.

CDR3: CASSPTVFRSSGNTIYF. The CDR3 coding sequence is TGTGCCAGCAGTCCTACGGTTTTTAGGAGCTCTGGAAACACCATATATTTT. V usage is TRBV6-1 and J usage is TRBJ1-3, with D unresolved. Looked up from germline, CDR1 is MNHNS and CDR2 is SASEGT. Trimming shortened V by 5 bases and J by 0 bases, and 17 bases separated the two germline ends. The CDR3 spans 17 residues.

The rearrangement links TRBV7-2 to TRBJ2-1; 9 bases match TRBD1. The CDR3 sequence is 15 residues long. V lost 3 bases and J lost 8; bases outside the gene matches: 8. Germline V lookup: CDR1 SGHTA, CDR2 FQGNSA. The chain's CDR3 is CASSFPQGAIYEQFF. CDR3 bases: TGTGCCAGCAGCTTCCCACAGGGGGCCATTTATGAGCAGTTCTTC.

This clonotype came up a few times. The CDR3 sequence: CASSRIKGRNTGELFF. In DNA, the CDR3 is TGTGCCAGCAGCCGAATAAAGGGAAGGAACACCGGGGAGCTGTTTTTT. The chain recombines TRBV7-9 with TRBJ2-2; D not resolved. The CDR3 runs to 16 residues. Germline assignment: CDR1 SEHNR and CDR2 FQNEAQ (reference sequence). Trimming removed 5 bases at V and 1 base at J, with 14 bases between.

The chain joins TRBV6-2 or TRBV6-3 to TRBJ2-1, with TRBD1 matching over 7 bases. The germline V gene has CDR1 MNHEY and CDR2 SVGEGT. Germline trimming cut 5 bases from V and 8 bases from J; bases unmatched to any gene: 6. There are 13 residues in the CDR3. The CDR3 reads CASSLPGTDEQFF. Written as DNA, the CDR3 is TGTGCCAGCAGTCTGCCCGGGACAGATGAGCAGTTCTTC.